These 18 T cell receptor beta chains were sequenced from one sample in a study of cytomegalovirus exposure and HLA in healthy donors. A multiplex PCR was run with 60 Vbeta primers and 13 Jbeta primers. The data were produced by immunoSEQ multiplex PCR, yet TCRdb's version contains in-frame clones alone and is incomplete. Of 150,000 or so clones in the sample, more than 75% were seen once. Sequencing was performed on PBMCs. These receptors originate from a woman aged 40-49 years in good health and CMV-seropositive.

The genes are TRBV27 and TRBJ2-2; TRBD2 might be the D (6 bases). The CDR3 is 16 amino acids. Looked up from germline, CDR1 is MNHEY and CDR2 is SMNVEV (reference sequence). V was shortened by 6 bases and J by 0 bases, with 14 bases between the two germline ends. The CDR3 spells CASRRSGGANTGELFF. The CDR3 DNA is TGTGCCAGCAGGCGATCGGGCGGGGCGAACACCGGGGAGCTGTTTTTT.

The chain is built from TRBV4-2 and TRBJ2-5; TRBD1 matches at 8 bases. CDR3 length equals 18 residues. Germline values: CDR1 LGHNA, CDR2 YNFKEQ. V shed 0 bases and J 4 bases; nucleotides not matched to a gene: 13. CDR3 amino acids: CASSQDPGQGAQGETQYF. Here the CDR3 DNA reads TGTGCCAGCAGCCAAGACCCGGGGCAGGGGGCTCAAGGAGAGACCCAGTACTTC.

V is TRBV6-5 and J is TRBJ1-1; tentatively, D is TRBD1 (6 bases). Germline CDR1 is MNHEY and CDR2 is SVGAGI. V shed 6 bases and J shed 0 bases, with 14 bases lying between them. This CDR3 has 15 residues. The CDR3 nucleotides read TGTGCCAGCAGAAGGGGGAGAGACATGAACACTGAAGCTTTCTTT. Its translation: CASRRGRDMNTEAFF.

J is TRBJ2-7 and V is TRBV2; D might be TRBD1 (5 bases). Trimming removed 1 base from V and 1 base from J, with 8 bases in between. Germline CDR1 is SNHLY and CDR2 is FYNNEI. The CDR3 extends over 14 amino acids. CDR3 amino acids: CASSEVRGSYEQYF. In DNA, the CDR3 is TGTGCCAGCAGTGAAGTAAGGGGTTCCTACGAGCAGTACTTC. The variable domain in full, with the rest retrieved from reference TRBV2 and TRBJ2-7, is EPEVTQTPSHQVTQMGQEVILRCVPISNHLYFYWYRQILGQKVEFLVSFYNNEISEKSEIFDDQFSVERPDGSNFTLKIRSTKLEDSAMYFCASSEVRGSYEQYFGPGTRLTVT.

This chain connects TRBV19 to TRBJ2-4, with TRBD2 identical over 11 bases. The CDR3 is 17 amino acids. From germline, CDR1 is LNHDA and CDR2 SQIVND (reference sequence). Trimming took 4 bases from V and 7 from J; bases not matched to a gene: 12. In DNA form, the CDR3 reads TGTGCCAGTAGTACCTGGACTAGCGGGCGTAGAGGGAACATTCAGTACTTC. It translates to CASSTWTSGRRGNIQYF.

CDR3 nucleotides: TGTGCCAGCAGCCACCCCGGGGGCGAGCAGTACTTC. It codes for CASSHPGGEQYF. The genes are TRBV11-2 and TRBJ2-7, with D possibly TRBD2 on 6 matching bases. V was shortened by 5 bases and J by 6 bases, with 11 bases between the two germline ends. The CDR3 spans 12 residues. The germline V gene has CDR1 SGHAT and CDR2 FQNNGV.

The J gene is TRBJ1-5, the V gene TRBV7-8, with D uncertain. Trimming cost V 1 base and J 0 bases, with 7 bases left between them. From germline, CDR1 is SGHVS and CDR2 FQNEAQ. CDR3 length equals 15 residues. CDR3 coding DNA: TGTGCCAGCAGCTTAGACAGAGATAGCAATCAGCCCCAGCATTTT. It encodes CASSLDRDSNQPQHF.

The rearrangement joins TRBV18 to TRBJ2-1; weak D call: TRBD2 (5 bases). Germline V CDR1 and CDR2: KGHSH, LQKENI. Trimming shortened V by 4 bases and J by 5 bases, and 12 bases separated the two germline ends. The CDR3 is made up of 14 amino acids. The CDR3 coding sequence is TGTGCCAGCTCACTTCTAGCAGATGACAATGAGCAGTTCTTC. As protein: CASSLLADDNEQFF. Together with reference TRBV18 and TRBJ2-1, the CDR3 gives the full variable domain: NAGVMQNPRHLVRRRGQEARLRCSPMKGHSHVYWYRQLPEEGLKFMVYLQKENIIDESGMPKERFSAEFPKEGPSILRIQQVVRGDSAAYFCASSLLADDNEQFFGPGTRLTVL.

The V call is TRBV4-1, the J call TRBJ2-7; possibly TRBD1 for D (5 bases). This CDR3 is built from 15 residues. Germline CDR1 is MGHRA and CDR2 is YSYEKL. V was trimmed by 0 bases and J by 5 bases, leaving 14 bases between them. The CDR3 is CASSQDENRQNEQYF. In nucleotides, the CDR3 is TGCGCCAGCAGCCAAGATGAAAACAGGCAGAACGAGCAGTACTTC.

The rearrangement uses TRBV19 and TRBJ2-3; 16 positions match TRBD2. J gave up 4 bases and V 5 bases, and 6 bases lay outside the gene matches. Per germline, CDR1 LNHDA and CDR2 SQIVND (reference sequence). This CDR3 is 17 amino acids long. Here the CDR3 reads CASSAGTSGRVADTQYF. In DNA, the CDR3 is TGTGCCAGTAGTGCCGGGACTAGCGGGAGGGTCGCAGATACGCAGTATTTT.

This clone has just a few counts. An end of the junction differs from the germline gene, which may be a read error. The CDR3 DNA reads as TGCGCCAGCAGCTTGGCCGACCAGGGGCTTGGAGACACCATATATTTT. It is translated as CASSLADQGLGDTIYF. V is TRBV5-1 and J is TRBJ1-3; the D gene is possibly TRBD1 (6 bases). Germline CDR1 SGHRS, CDR2 YFSETQ. This CDR3 has 16 residues.

The V and J genes are TRBV28 and TRBJ2-1; D is unclear. The CDR3 spans 14 residues. Between the trimmed V and J ends, which lost 6 bases and 10 bases, there was a span of 19 bases. Looked up from germline, CDR1 is MDHEN and CDR2 is SYDVKM. CDR3 protein: CASSYYGVRGEQFF. CDR3 nucleotide sequence: TGTGCCAGCAGCTACTACGGAGTGCGAGGAGAGCAGTTCTTC.

This clone was observed a few times. The DNA for the CDR3 is TGTGCCAGCACCATCACCGGGACAGGGTTGAACACTGAAGCTTTCTTT. It yields the protein CASTITGTGLNTEAFF. The chain has TRBV5-5 and TRBJ1-1, with 9 positions matching TRBD1. The CDR3 is 16 amino acids. Trimming at V came to 6 bases and at J to 0 bases, leaving 9 bases not matched to a gene. Germline V gene lookup returns CDR1 SGHKS and CDR2 YYEKEE (reference sequence).

This chain connects TRBV11-3 to TRBJ2-3; tentatively, D is TRBD2 (6 bases). The V end was cut by 5 bases, the J end by 2 bases, with 17 bases between. CDR3 length: 16 residues. Germline-derived CDR1 and CDR2 are SGHNT and YENEEA. CDR3: CASSRIGTSYTDTQYF. The CDR3 DNA sequence: TGTGCCAGCAGCCGAATCGGGACTTCTTACACAGATACGCAGTATTTT.

J is TRBJ1-1 and V is TRBV29-1; D remains ambiguous. The V gene lost 7 bases and the J gene lost 10 bases, with 13 bases spanning the gap. The germline gives CDR1 SQVTM, CDR2 ANQGSEA. The CDR3 consists of 10 residues. CDR3 amino acids: CSAEHRGAFF. The CDR3 nucleotides are TGCAGCGCCGAGCACCGGGGAGCTTTCTTT.

The CDR3 DNA follows: TGCGCCAGCAGCCTCCCGACAGCCCGATATGGCTACACCTTC. Translated: CASSLPTARYGYTF. The chain has TRBV4-1 and TRBJ1-2; tentative D call: TRBD1 (5 bases). The CDR3 extends over 14 amino acids. The V gene lost 4 bases and the J gene lost 5 bases, with 14 bases spanning the gap. Germline CDR1 and CDR2: MGHRA and YSYEKL.

V usage is TRBV11-2 and J usage is TRBJ1-1, with a weak D call TRBD1 (5 bases). The CDR3 length is 14 residues. V shed 0 bases and J shed 3 bases, with 8 bases lying between them. CDR1 and CDR2 (germline): SGHAT, FQNNGV. The CDR3 here is CASSLDPGDTEAFF. The CDR3 nucleotides read TGTGCCAGCAGCTTAGATCCGGGGGACACTGAAGCTTTCTTT.

This chain links TRBV6-4 with TRBJ2-2, with D possibly matching TRBD2 (6 bases). The germline V gene has CDR1 MRHNA and CDR2 SNTAGT. CDR3 length: 13 amino acids. Trimming pared 2 bases from V and 7 bases from J, leaving 8 bases between. The DNA of the CDR3 is TGTGCCAGCAGTGACGAGGGAGGCGGGGAGCTGTTTTTT. The encoded protein is CASSDEGGGELFF.